Listed here is a single T cell receptor (beta chain). This clonotype was counted between two and nine times. No antigen is known for it. Base qualities are missing; no much larger clone stands one base away. This specimen's treatment or condition label, interpreted: allogeneic hematopoietic cell transplantation with graft depleted of TCRalphabeta T cells and CD19 B cells. Transplant recipients were children who received TCRalphabeta/CD19-depleted allogeneic hematopoietic cell grafts. The data are from a study of T-cell reconstitution after alpha-beta-depleted transplantation in children (dated by TCRdb to about 2016). Context from the whole study: Using TCR repertoire profiling, the study quantitatively followed how T-cell immune reconstitution unfolded in children after TCRalphabeta/CD19-depleted allogeneic hematopoietic cell transplantation.

The paper as a whole reports these results and caveats: The apparently early alphabetaT-cell count recovery about two months after transplant was reportedly dependent on only several hundred rapidly expanded clones derived from non-depleted graft cells. The frequencies of hyperexpanded clones fell over the following months, and after one year, T-cell counts and TCRbeta diversity were mostly attributed to newly produced T cells. In some patients, the high TCRbeta diversity seen at day 60 was put down to recipient T cells and intrathymic progenitors that had survived conditioning.

Receptor amplification or capture employed PCR. The instrument was an Illumina HiSeq 2500. TCR library preparation used molecular barcoding, with unique molecular identifiers applied to normalize quantification of the TCRbeta repertoire. TCRdb reran the public reads through fastp at Q25 and MiXCR, keeping productive beta chains. Every distinct CDR3 protein forms one entry, paired with its most common genes and DNA. Recorded for this sample are a few hundred thousand distinct CDR3 sequences; around 25% of them occurred a single time. The ten biggest clones cover over 9.5% of the sample. The germline ends are 11 bases apart after V is trimmed by 0 bases and J by 1 base. The CDR3 spans 16 residues, from the cysteine through the phenylalanine. Just the 48-base CDR3 DNA is kept, in frame starting at base 1. CDR1 and CDR2 were assigned from the germline V gene as MNHEY and SVGAGI.

The chain joins TRBV6-5 to TRBJ2-3, with no confidently assigned D gene. The receptor was isolated from a male patient under 18 who had a stem cell transplant for acute lymphoblastic leukemia, so the T cells may come from the graft donor. The sample was PBMCs, mostly from graft donor cells, taken 180 days after TCRalphabeta/CD19-depleted stem cell transplant. The CDR3 here reads CASSYSFGRGTDTQYF. In nucleotide form, the sequence is TGTGCCAGCAGTTACTCATTCGGACGGGGCACAGATACGCAGTATTTT.